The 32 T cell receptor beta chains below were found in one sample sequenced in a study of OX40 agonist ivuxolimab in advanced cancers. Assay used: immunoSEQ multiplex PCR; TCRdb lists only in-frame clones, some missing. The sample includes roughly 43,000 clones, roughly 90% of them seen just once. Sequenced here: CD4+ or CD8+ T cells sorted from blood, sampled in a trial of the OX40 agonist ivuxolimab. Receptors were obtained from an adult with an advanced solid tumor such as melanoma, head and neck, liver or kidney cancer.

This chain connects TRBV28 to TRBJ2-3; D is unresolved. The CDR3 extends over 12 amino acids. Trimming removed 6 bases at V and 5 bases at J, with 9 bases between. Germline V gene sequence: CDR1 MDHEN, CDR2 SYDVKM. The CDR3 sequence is CASRPGGDTQYF. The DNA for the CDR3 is TGTGCCAGCAGACCTGGTGGAGATACGCAGTATTTT.

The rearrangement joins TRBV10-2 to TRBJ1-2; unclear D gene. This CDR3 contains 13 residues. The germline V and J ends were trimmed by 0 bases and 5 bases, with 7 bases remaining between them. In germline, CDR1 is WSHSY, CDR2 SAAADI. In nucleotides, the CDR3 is TGCGCCAGCAGTGAGTCAAGTTTTTATGGCTACACCTTC. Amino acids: CASSESSFYGYTF.

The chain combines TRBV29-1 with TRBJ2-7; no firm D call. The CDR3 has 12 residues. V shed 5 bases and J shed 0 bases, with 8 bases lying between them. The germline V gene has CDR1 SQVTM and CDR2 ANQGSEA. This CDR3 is CSVQRSSYEQYF. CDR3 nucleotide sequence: TGCAGCGTTCAAAGGTCCTCCTACGAGCAGTACTTC.

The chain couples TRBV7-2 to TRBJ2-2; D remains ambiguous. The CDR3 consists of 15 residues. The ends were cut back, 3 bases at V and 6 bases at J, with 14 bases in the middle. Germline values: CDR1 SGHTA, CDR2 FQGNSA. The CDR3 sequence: CASSFGLSGPGELFF. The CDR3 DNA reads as TGTGCCAGCAGCTTCGGGCTGTCCGGTCCCGGGGAGCTGTTTTTT.

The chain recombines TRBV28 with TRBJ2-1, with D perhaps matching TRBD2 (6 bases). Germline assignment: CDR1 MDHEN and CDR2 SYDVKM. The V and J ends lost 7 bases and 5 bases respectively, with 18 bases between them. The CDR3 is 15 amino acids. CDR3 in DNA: TGTGCCAGCAACCGGAGGGGTCAGGAGGACAATGAGCAGTTCTTC. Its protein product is CASNRRGQEDNEQFF.

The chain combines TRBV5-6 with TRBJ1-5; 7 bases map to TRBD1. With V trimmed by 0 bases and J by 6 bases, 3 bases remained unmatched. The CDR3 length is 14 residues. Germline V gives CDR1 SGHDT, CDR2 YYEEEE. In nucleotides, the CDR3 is TGTGCCAGCAGCTTGGCAGGGGGGCTTCAGCCCCAGCATTTT. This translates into CASSLAGGLQPQHF.

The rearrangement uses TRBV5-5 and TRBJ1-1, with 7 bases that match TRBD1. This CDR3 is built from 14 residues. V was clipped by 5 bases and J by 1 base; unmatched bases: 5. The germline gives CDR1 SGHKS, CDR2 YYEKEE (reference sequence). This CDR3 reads CASRYRQGNTEAFF. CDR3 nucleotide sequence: TGTGCCAGCAGATACCGACAGGGGAACACTGAAGCTTTCTTT. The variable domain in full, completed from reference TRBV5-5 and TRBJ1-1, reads DAGVTQSPTHLIKTRGQQVTLRCSPISGHKSVSWYQQVLGQGPQFIFQYYEKEERGRGNFPDRFSARQFPNYSSELNVNALLLGDSALYLCASRYRQGNTEAFFGQGTRLTVV.

DNA for the CDR3: TGTGCCAGCAGCTCGCCGGGACAGTTCTATGGCTACACCTTC. Translation: CASSSPGQFYGYTF. The V call is TRBV7-8, the J call TRBJ1-2, with TRBD1 matching over 7 bases. After removal of 4 bases from V and 4 bases from J, the junction contained 6 bases not matched to a gene. The germline gives CDR1 SGHVS, CDR2 FQNEAQ. This CDR3 comprises 14 residues.

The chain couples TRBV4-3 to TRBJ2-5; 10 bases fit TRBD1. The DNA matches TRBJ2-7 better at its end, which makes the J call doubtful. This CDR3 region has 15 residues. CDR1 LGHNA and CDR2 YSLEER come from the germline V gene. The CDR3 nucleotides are TGCGCCAGCAGCCATGACAGGGGGCTCTCCTACGAGCAGTACTTC. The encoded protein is CASSHDRGLSYEQYF.

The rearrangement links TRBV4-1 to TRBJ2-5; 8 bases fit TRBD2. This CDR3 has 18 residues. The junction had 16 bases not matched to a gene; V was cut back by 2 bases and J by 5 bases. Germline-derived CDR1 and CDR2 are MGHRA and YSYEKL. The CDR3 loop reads CASSQPSSGTRGRETQYF. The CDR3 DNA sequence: TGCGCCAGCAGCCAACCGTCCTCCGGGACTAGAGGGAGGGAGACCCAGTACTTC.

The DNA of the CDR3 is TGTGCCAGCAGCGCAGACGGGGATACGCAGTATTTT. It is translated as CASSADGDTQYF. The rearrangement links TRBV9 to TRBJ2-3; D remains unclear. The CDR3 has 12 residues. The germline V and J ends were trimmed by 3 bases and 6 bases, with 8 bases remaining between them. Germline V gives CDR1 SGDLS, CDR2 YYNGEE.

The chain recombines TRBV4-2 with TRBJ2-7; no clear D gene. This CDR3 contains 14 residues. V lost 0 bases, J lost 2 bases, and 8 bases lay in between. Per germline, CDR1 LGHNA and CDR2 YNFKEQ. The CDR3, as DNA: TGTGCCAGCAGCCAAGACAGGACGACCTACGAGCAGTACTTC. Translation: CASSQDRTTYEQYF.

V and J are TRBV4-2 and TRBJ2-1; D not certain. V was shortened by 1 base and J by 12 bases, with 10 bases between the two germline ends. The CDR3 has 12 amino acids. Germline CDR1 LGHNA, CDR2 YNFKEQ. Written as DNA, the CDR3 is TGTGCCAGCAGCCAAGGGGCCTCGGGGCAGTTCTTC. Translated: CASSQGASGQFF.

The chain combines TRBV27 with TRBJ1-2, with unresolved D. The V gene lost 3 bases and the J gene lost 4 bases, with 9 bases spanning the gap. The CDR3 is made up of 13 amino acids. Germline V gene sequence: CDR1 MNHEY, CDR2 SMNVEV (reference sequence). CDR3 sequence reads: CASSFKALYGYTF. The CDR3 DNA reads TGTGCCAGCAGTTTTAAGGCCCTCTATGGCTACACCTTC.

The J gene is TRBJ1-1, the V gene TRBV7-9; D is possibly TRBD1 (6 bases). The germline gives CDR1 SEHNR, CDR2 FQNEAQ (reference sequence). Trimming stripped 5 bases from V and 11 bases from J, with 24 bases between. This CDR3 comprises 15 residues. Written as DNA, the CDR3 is TGTGCCAGCAGCGGTGTTGGGGGCGAGACCAGAGGGGCTTTCTTT. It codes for CASSGVGGETRGAFF.

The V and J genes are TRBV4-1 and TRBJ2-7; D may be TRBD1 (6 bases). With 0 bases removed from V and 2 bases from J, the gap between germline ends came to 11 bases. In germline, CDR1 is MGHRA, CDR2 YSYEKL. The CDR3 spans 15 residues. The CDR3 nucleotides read TGCGCCAGCAGCCAAGAGGGACACAGTGCCTACGAGCAGTACGTC. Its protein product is CASSQEGHSAYEQYV.

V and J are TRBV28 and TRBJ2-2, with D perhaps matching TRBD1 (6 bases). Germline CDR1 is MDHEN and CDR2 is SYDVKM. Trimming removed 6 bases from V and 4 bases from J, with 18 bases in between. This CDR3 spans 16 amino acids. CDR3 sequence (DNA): TGTGCCAGCAGCAGTTACAGGGAAGAACGCACCGGGGAGCTGTTTTTT. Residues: CASSSYREERTGELFF.

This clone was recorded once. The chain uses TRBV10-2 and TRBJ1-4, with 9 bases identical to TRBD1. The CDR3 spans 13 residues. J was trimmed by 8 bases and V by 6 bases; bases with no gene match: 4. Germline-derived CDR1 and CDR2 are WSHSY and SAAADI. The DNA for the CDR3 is TGCGCCAGCAGGGGGACAGGGTACGAAAAACTGTTTTTT. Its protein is CASRGTGYEKLFF.

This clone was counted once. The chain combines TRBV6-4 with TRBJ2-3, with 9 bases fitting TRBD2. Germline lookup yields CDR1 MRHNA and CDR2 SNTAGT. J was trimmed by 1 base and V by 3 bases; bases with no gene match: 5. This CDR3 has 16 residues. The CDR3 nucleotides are TGTGCCAGCAGTGAATTTTCTAGCGGGGGCACAGATACGCAGTATTTT. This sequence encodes CASSEFSSGGTDTQYF.

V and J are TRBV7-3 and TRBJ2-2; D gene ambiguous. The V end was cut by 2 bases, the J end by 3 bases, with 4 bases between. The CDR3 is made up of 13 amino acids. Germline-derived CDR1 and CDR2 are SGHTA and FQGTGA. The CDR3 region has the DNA TGTGCCAGCAGCTTAGCAGACACCGGGGAGCTGTTTTTT. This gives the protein CASSLADTGELFF.

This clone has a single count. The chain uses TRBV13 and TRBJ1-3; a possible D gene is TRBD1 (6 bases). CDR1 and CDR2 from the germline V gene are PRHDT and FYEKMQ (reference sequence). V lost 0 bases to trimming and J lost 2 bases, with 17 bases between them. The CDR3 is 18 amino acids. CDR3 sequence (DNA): TGTGCCAGCAGCTTAGGCCTCTTAGTCACAGGGACTGGAAACACCATATATTTT. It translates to CASSLGLLVTGTGNTIYF.

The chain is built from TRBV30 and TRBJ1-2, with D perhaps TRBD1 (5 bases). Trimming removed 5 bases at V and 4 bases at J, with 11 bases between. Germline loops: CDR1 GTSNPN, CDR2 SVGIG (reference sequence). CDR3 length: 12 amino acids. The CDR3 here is CAWAGGSYGYTF. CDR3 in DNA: TGTGCCTGGGCGGGGGGGTCCTATGGCTACACCTTC.

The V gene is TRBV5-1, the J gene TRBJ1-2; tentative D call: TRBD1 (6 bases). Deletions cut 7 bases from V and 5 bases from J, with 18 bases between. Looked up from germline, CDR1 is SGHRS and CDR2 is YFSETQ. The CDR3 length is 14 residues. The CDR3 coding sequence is TGCGCCAGCGGTCCAGAAGGGGGTTATTATGGCTACACCTTC. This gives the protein CASGPEGGYYGYTF.

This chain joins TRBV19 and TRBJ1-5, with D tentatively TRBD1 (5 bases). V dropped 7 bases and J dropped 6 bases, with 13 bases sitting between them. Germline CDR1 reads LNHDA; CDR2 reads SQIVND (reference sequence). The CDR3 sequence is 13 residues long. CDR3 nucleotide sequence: TGTGCCAGTAAGGTTATGGGGGGTCAGCCCCAGCATTTT. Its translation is CASKVMGGQPQHF.

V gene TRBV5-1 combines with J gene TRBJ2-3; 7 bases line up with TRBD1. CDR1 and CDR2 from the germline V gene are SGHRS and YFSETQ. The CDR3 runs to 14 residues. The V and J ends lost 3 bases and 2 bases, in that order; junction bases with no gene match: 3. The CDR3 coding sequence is TGCGCCAGCAGCTCGACAGGGTACACAGATACGCAGTATTTT. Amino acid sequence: CASSSTGYTDTQYF.

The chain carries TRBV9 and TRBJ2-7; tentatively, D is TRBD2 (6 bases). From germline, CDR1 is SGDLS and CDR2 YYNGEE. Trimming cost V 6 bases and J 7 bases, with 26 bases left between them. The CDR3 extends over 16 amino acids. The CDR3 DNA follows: TGTGCCAGCAACGAGACTCCGGGAGCCCGATGCCGTGAGCAGTACGTC. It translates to CASNETPGARCREQYV.

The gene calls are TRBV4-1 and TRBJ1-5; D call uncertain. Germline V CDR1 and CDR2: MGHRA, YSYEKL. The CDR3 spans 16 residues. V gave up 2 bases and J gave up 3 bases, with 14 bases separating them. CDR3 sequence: CASSQSHMGINQPQHF. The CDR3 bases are TGCGCCAGCAGCCAAAGCCACATGGGGATCAATCAGCCCCAGCATTTT.

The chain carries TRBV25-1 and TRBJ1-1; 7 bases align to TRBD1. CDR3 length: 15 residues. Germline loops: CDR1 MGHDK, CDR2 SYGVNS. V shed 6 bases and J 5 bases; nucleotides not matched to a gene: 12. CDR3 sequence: CASRDPGGRSTEAFF. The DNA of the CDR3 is TGTGCCAGCAGAGACCCAGGGGGGAGGAGTACTGAAGCTTTCTTT.

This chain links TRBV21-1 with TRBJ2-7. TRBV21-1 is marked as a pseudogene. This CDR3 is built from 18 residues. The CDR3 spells CASSKEPRGPTSSYEQYV. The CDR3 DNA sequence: TGTGCCAGCAGCAAAGAGCCCCGGGGGCCCACCTCATCCTACGAGCAGTACGTC.

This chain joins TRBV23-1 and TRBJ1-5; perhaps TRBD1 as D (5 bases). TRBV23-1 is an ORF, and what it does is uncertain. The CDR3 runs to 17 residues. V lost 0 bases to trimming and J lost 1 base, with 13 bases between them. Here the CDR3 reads CASSQSCPTGSNQPQHF. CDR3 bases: TGCGCCAGCAGTCAATCGTGCCCTACAGGAAGCAATCAGCCCCAGCATTTT.

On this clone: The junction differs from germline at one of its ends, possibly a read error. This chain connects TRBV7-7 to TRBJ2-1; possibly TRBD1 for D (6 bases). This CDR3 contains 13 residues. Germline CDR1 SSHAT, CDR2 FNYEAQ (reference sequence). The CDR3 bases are TGTGCTAGCAGCTCACGACAGGAAGATGAGCAGTTCTTC. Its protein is CASSSRQEDEQFF.

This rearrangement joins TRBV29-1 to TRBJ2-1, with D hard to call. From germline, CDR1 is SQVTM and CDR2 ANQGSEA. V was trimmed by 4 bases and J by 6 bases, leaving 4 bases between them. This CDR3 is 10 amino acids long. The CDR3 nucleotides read TGCAGCGTTGTTATCAATGAGCAGTTCTTC. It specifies CSVVINEQFF.